This TCR beta chain was captured by sequencing in a study of shared clonotypes between healthy human individuals. The CDR3 covers 14 residues. Germline values: CDR1 SGDLS, CDR2 YYNGEE. V lost 3 bases, J lost 3 bases, and 10 bases lay in between. Sequencing was performed with immunoSEQ multiplex PCR; in TCRdb, only in-frame clones are kept and a portion is missing. This sample yields about a million clones, of which roughly 80% are seen a single time; 1.4% belongs to the top ten. The chain joins TRBV9 to TRBJ2-1; TRBD1 might be the D (6 bases). This sequence was found in a young man in good health. Source material: memory CD4+ T cells sorted from blood. Regarding subset: CD45RA-negative fraction. The CDR3 sequence is CASSARDNYNEQFF. The CDR3 DNA sequence: TGTGCCAGCAGCGCCCGGGACAACTACAATGAGCAGTTCTTC.